The source of this T cell receptor beta chain is a study of cytomegalovirus exposure and HLA in healthy donors. As for the study in general: A preliminary data release comprised around 85 million unique TCRs obtained from HLA-typed donors.

In regard to this clone: Its antigen is unidentified.

V lost 4 bases, J lost 0 bases, and 17 bases lay in between. CDR1 SGDLS and CDR2 YYNGEE come from the germline V gene. The CDR3 totals 17 residues. Study-wide findings and caveats: Upon later analysis, HLA-associated TCR beta chains proved more clonally expanded than other, equally common chains. Most TCR sequences proved rare, with some public TCRs found in many donors. Immune exposure information available was restricted to CMV serostatus.

PCR involved 60 Vbeta and 13 Jbeta primers. The data were produced by immunoSEQ multiplex PCR, yet TCRdb's version contains in-frame clones alone and is incomplete. The repertoire holds approximately 150,000 clones, with about 64% as singletons. Material: PBMCs. The sequence came from a woman aged 55 to 70 in good health and CMV-seropositive. The chain employs TRBV9 and TRBJ1-3; D remains unclear. CDR3 nucleotide sequence: TGTGCCAGCAGCCCCAGCGGGCAGGACTTCTCTGGAAACACCATATATTTT. Residues: CASSPSGQDFSGNTIYF.